What follows is one TCR beta chain and its context. This CDR3 is built from 14 residues. Only the protein sequence is given. From germline, CDR1 is SEHNR and CDR2 FQNEAQ (reference sequence). Patients had median age approximately 10 years, range roughly 2.2-22.9. Method: immunoSEQ multiplex PCR; TCRdb's copy keeps in-frame clones and lacks some. The sample table includes approximately 9,800 clones. The data stem from a study of synovial regulatory T cells in juvenile arthritis. The sequenced sample was Treg cells from blood. Subset defined: remaining (HLA-DR-negative) circulating blood Treg cells. V and J are TRBV7-9 and TRBJ2-7; the TCRdb D gene call, TRBD2, has no DNA to confirm it. The clonotype was recovered from a donor between 2 and 29 years old with juvenile idiopathic arthritis. The CDR3 sequence is CASSRWENSNEQYF. The full variable domain, in which reference TRBV7-9 and TRBJ2-7 provide the parts outside the CDR3, is DTGVSQNPRHKITKRGQNVTFRCDPISEHNRLYWYRQTLGQGPEFLTYFQNEAQLEKSRLLSDRFSAERPKGSFSTLEIQRTEQGDSAMYLCASSRWENSNEQYFGPGTRLTVT.